These 27 T cell receptor beta chains originate from one sample sequenced in a study of PD-1 blockade in classical Hodgkin lymphoma. There was relapse after autologous stem cell transplantation in every patient, and there was variation in brentuximab vedotin exposure. Using immunoSEQ multiplex PCR, the repertoire was profiled, and TCRdb retains in-frame clones only, with some absent. The sample has about 85,000 clones; roughly 91% are singletons. Sequenced material: peripheral blood mononuclear cells (PBMCs), taken before the second cycle of nivolumab. The receptors were sampled from a human donor with classical Hodgkin lymphoma.

The chain employs TRBV27 and TRBJ1-2; 9 bases are a match to TRBD1. Losses at the gene ends were 4 bases for V and 0 bases for J; bases not matched to a gene: 21. There are 21 residues in the CDR3. CDR1 and CDR2 (germline): MNHEY, SMNVEV (reference sequence). CDR3 sequence: CASSSLGRKDRGSPSNYGYTF. DNA for the CDR3: TGTGCCAGCAGTTCCTTAGGTCGCAAGGACAGGGGCTCCCCTTCTAACTATGGCTACACCTTC.

This chain uses TRBV9 with TRBJ1-2; possibly TRBD1 for D (5 bases). This CDR3 has 12 residues. The V gene lost 7 bases and the J gene lost 2 bases, with 9 bases spanning the gap. Per the germline V gene, CDR1 is SGDLS and CDR2 is YYNGEE. CDR3 protein: CASERDNYGYTF. CDR3 coding DNA: TGTGCCAGCGAGAGGGACAACTATGGCTACACCTTC.

The chain uses TRBV5-5 and TRBJ2-7, with 7 bases fitting TRBD2. Per the germline V gene, CDR1 is SGHKS and CDR2 is YYEKEE (reference sequence). V shed 5 bases and J 1 base; nucleotides not matched to a gene: 9. The CDR3 spans 15 residues. The CDR3: CASSMIPAGSYEQYF. As DNA, the CDR3 is TGTGCCAGCAGTATGATTCCAGCGGGGTCCTACGAGCAGTACTTC.

CDR3 sequence (DNA): TGTGCCAGCAGCAAGTTTACAGGGGGGTTCGATCAGCCCCAGCATTTT. It translates to CASSKFTGGFDQPQHF. This chain links TRBV21-1 with TRBJ1-5; the DNA was not used to check the table's D call, TRBD1. TRBV21-1 is a recognized pseudogene. The CDR3 spans 16 residues.

The chain couples TRBV9 to TRBJ1-4; 7 bases align to TRBD1. The CDR3 runs to 18 residues. Trimming took 4 bases from V and 0 from J; bases not matched to a gene: 12. The germline V gene encodes CDR1 SGDLS and CDR2 YYNGEE. DNA for the CDR3: TGTGCCAGCAGCCCCCTGGACAGGCGTTATGCAACTAATGAAAAACTGTTTTTT. As protein: CASSPLDRRYATNEKLFF.

The chain is built from TRBV7-9 and TRBJ1-5; 8 bases are a match to TRBD1. With 0 bases clipped from V and 6 bases from J, the junction kept 4 bases outside the gene matches. The germline V gene encodes CDR1 SEHNR and CDR2 FQNEAQ (reference sequence). There are 15 residues in the CDR3. The CDR3 region is CASSLAGTGAQPQHF. DNA of the CDR3: TGTGCCAGCAGCTTAGCGGGGACAGGCGCTCAGCCCCAGCATTTT.

The chain uses TRBV7-3 and TRBJ2-1; D is possibly TRBD2 (6 bases). The V end was cut by 5 bases, the J end by 9 bases, with 20 bases between. CDR1 is SGHTA, CDR2 FQGTGA, per germline. The CDR3 consists of 15 residues. CDR3 amino acids: CASSAPGGLPPEQFF. The CDR3 nucleotides read TGTGCCAGCAGCGCGCCCGGGGGACTTCCACCTGAGCAGTTCTTC.

This chain's CDR3 is CASSWDRSTDTQYF. In DNA form, the CDR3 reads TGTGCCAGCAGCTGGGACAGAAGCACAGATACGCAGTATTTT. V usage is TRBV6-5 and J usage is TRBJ2-3; 7 nucleotides agree with TRBD1. The CDR3 loop spans 14 amino acids. Germline CDR1 reads MNHEY; CDR2 reads SVGAGI. With V trimmed by 6 bases and J by 0 bases, 3 bases remained unmatched.

This sequence joins TRBV5-1 and TRBJ2-7; 7 bases are shared with TRBD1. Germline trimming cut 2 bases from V and 4 bases from J; bases unmatched to any gene: 6. Looked up from germline, CDR1 is SGHRS and CDR2 is YFSETQ. The CDR3 spans 14 residues. CDR3 protein: CASSFRDSRYEQYF. Here the CDR3 DNA reads TGCGCCAGCAGCTTCCGGGACAGCCGGTACGAGCAGTACTTC.

With regard to this clone: The same CDR3 arises from other DNA sequences in this sample as well. The V and J genes are TRBV9 and TRBJ2-1; TRBD2 might be the D (6 bases). With 0 bases removed from V and 10 bases from J, the gap between germline ends came to 8 bases. From germline, CDR1 is SGDLS and CDR2 YYNGEE. This CDR3 comprises 12 residues. The CDR3 coding sequence is TGTGCCAGCAGCGTAGGTGGAGGGGAGCAGTTCTTC. This gives the protein CASSVGGGEQFF.

The CDR3 spells CASSLGASGRTGELFF. CDR3 nucleotide sequence: TGTGCCAGCAGCTTAGGGGCCAGCGGGAGAACCGGGGAGCTGTTTTTT. V gene TRBV13 combines with J gene TRBJ2-2; 8 positions agree with TRBD2. Trimming removed 0 bases from V and 5 bases from J; junction bases left unmatched: 5. Per germline, CDR1 PRHDT and CDR2 FYEKMQ (reference sequence). The CDR3 length is 16 residues.

This clone was recorded once. V usage is TRBV6-5 and J usage is TRBJ2-7; 8 bases line up with TRBD1. CDR3 length: 16 amino acids. CDR1 and CDR2 from the germline V gene are MNHEY and SVGAGI. J gave up 3 bases and V 0 bases, and 7 bases lay outside the gene matches. CDR3: CASSYSRTGLGYEQYF. The CDR3 bases are TGTGCCAGCAGTTACTCGAGGACAGGGTTGGGCTACGAGCAGTACTTC.

J is TRBJ2-1 and V is TRBV27; 8 bases agree with TRBD2. Germline trimming cut 8 bases from V and 6 bases from J; bases unmatched to any gene: 15. Germline V gene data show CDR1 as MNHEY and CDR2 as SMNVEV (reference sequence). The CDR3 is 16 residues long. The CDR3 nucleotides are TGTGCCAGCCGCCGACCGAGCGGGAGCTTTATCAATGAGCAGTTCTTC. As protein: CASRRPSGSFINEQFF.

The rearrangement links TRBV9 to TRBJ1-2; TRBD1 matches 8 bases. The length of the CDR3 is 14 residues. J was trimmed by 2 bases and V by 5 bases; bases with no gene match: 5. Germline V CDR1 and CDR2: SGDLS, YYNGEE. As DNA, the CDR3 is TGTGCCAGCAGTGGACAGGGCGTAAACTATGGCTACACCTTC. Translation: CASSGQGVNYGYTF.

The chain links TRBV19 to TRBJ2-3; no clear D. This CDR3 contains 14 residues. The V end was cut by 9 bases, the J end by 2 bases, with 15 bases between. Germline CDR1 is LNHDA and CDR2 is SQIVND (reference sequence). CDR3 DNA: TGTGCCAGCGGCCCCGGGCCCGCCACAGATACGCAGTATTTT. Translating it yields CASGPGPATDTQYF.

The chain links TRBV2 to TRBJ2-7, with TRBD1 matching 9 bases. CDR1 SNHLY and CDR2 FYNNEI come from the germline V gene. The CDR3 contains 12 residues. V lost 8 bases and J lost 5; bases outside the gene matches: 4. This CDR3 is CASRDRVDEQYF. For the CDR3, the DNA is TGTGCCAGCCGGGACAGGGTTGACGAGCAGTACTTC.

DNA of the CDR3: TGTGCCAGCAGTCCCTCCCCCATGGGGGAGCGGCAAGAGACCCAGTACTTC. Protein: CASSPSPMGERQETQYF. The V and J genes are TRBV28 and TRBJ2-5; D assignment may be TRBD1 or TRBD2 (5 bases each). Trimming removed 5 bases at V and 2 bases at J, with 21 bases between. Per germline, CDR1 MDHEN and CDR2 SYDVKM. This CDR3 region has 17 residues.

The J gene is TRBJ1-4, the V gene TRBV6-1; 7 bases line up with TRBD1. The CDR3 is 16 residues long. Trimming removed 4 bases from V and 10 bases from J; junction bases left unmatched: 15. Per the germline V gene, CDR1 is MNHNS and CDR2 is SASEGT. The CDR3 nucleotides are TGTGCCAGCAGTGTCGGGCTGACAGGGACGGCGAGAAAACTGTTTTTT. Translating it yields CASSVGLTGTARKLFF.

The V gene is TRBV27, the J gene TRBJ2-1, with 15 nucleotides matching TRBD2. Germline V lookup: CDR1 MNHEY, CDR2 SMNVEV (reference sequence). The CDR3 contains 17 residues. With 5 bases clipped from V and 6 bases from J, the junction kept 8 bases outside the gene matches. CDR3 bases: TGTGCCAGCAGTCCAGGGACTAGCGGGAGGTCGGGCAATGAGCAGTTCTTC. This gives the protein CASSPGTSGRSGNEQFF.

The gene calls are TRBV27 and TRBJ1-4, with a possible D match to TRBD1 (6 bases). Germline loops: CDR1 MNHEY, CDR2 SMNVEV (reference sequence). This CDR3 spans 14 amino acids. Trimming cost V 2 bases and J 12 bases, with 16 bases left between them. The CDR3 nucleotides read TGTGCCAGCAGTTTAGCCGGCCTTAGGGGGGAACTGTTTTTT. Its protein is CASSLAGLRGELFF.

V usage is TRBV28 and J usage is TRBJ2-7, with D tentatively TRBD1 or TRBD2 (6 bases each). The CDR3 consists of 16 residues. CDR1 is MDHEN, CDR2 SYDVKM, per germline. V was shortened by 0 bases and J by 0 bases, with 12 bases between the two germline ends. The CDR3 DNA reads as TGTGCCAGCAGTTTATGGTCGGGGGCGACCTCCTACGAGCAGTACTTC. This sequence encodes CASSLWSGATSYEQYF.

The chain recombines TRBV7-9 with TRBJ1-3; weak D call: TRBD1 (5 bases). This CDR3 is built from 16 residues. The V gene lost 0 bases and the J gene lost 0 bases, with 9 bases spanning the gap. The germline CDR1 and CDR2 sequences are SEHNR and FQNEAQ (reference sequence). In DNA form, the CDR3 reads TGTGCCAGCAGCTTAGCGGGTAGGGGCTCTGGAAACACCATATATTTT. Translated, it gives CASSLAGRGSGNTIYF.

J is TRBJ2-6 and V is TRBV28; no clear D. The CDR3 totals 16 residues. Trimming left V 6 bases short and J 0 bases short, with 12 bases between. Germline assignment: CDR1 MDHEN and CDR2 SYDVKM. Here the CDR3 reads CASSMASSSGANVLTF. CDR3 in DNA: TGTGCCAGCAGCATGGCGTCTAGCTCTGGGGCCAACGTCCTGACTTTC.

The rearrangement links TRBV28 to TRBJ1-4, with TRBD1 matching over 7 bases. The CDR3 has 14 residues. V lost 5 bases and J lost 3; bases outside the gene matches: 3. Germline values: CDR1 MDHEN, CDR2 SYDVKM. The CDR3 spells CASSRDSPNEKLFF. CDR3 nucleotide sequence: TGTGCCAGCAGTCGGGACAGCCCTAATGAAAAACTGTTTTTT.

The chain employs TRBV7-9 and TRBJ2-7; perhaps TRBD2 as D (5 bases). The V end was cut by 2 bases, the J end by 2 bases, with 13 bases between. Germline V gene data show CDR1 as SEHNR and CDR2 as FQNEAQ (reference sequence). This CDR3 has 15 amino acids. The CDR3 reads CASSLLRGSAYEQYF. DNA of the CDR3: TGTGCCAGCAGCTTACTTCGCGGGTCGGCCTACGAGCAGTACTTC. The variable domain in full, completed from reference TRBV7-9 and TRBJ2-7, reads DTGVSQNPRHKITKRGQNVTFRCDPISEHNRLYWYRQTLGQGPEFLTYFQNEAQLEKSRLLSDRFSAERPKGSFSTLEIQRTEQGDSAMYLCASSLLRGSAYEQYFGPGTRLTVT.

The rearrangement links TRBV5-4 to TRBJ1-3, with D perhaps TRBD1 (6 bases). This CDR3 has 18 residues. V lost 4 bases, J lost 0 bases, and 20 bases lay in between. Germline CDR1 is SGHNT and CDR2 is YYREEE (reference sequence). The CDR3: CASSQSRQAISSGNTIYF. The CDR3 DNA follows: TGTGCCAGCAGCCAGAGCCGACAGGCGATCAGCTCTGGAAACACCATATATTTT.

As to this clone: The same CDR3 arises from other DNA sequences in this sample as well. V is TRBV27 and J is TRBJ2-7; D is undetermined. CDR1 MNHEY and CDR2 SMNVEV come from the germline V gene (reference sequence). The CDR3 covers 11 residues. With 3 bases removed from V and 3 bases from J, the gap between germline ends came to 3 bases. The CDR3 here is CASSFGYEQYF. Written as DNA, the CDR3 is TGTGCCAGCAGTTTCGGCTACGAGCAGTACTTC.